Each of the 9 T cell receptor beta chains below was sequenced from the same sample in a study of blood T cell repertoires in COVID-19. Data came from immunoSEQ multiplex PCR; TCRdb stores just in-frame clones and leaves some out. The sample has hundreds of thousands of clones, around nine tenths seen once. The specimen was PBMCs or T cells enriched from blood (not recorded which). The receptors originated from a woman aged 45-65 years who had recovered from COVID-19.

This sequence joins TRBV7-9 and TRBJ1-4; a possible D gene is TRBD1 (5 bases). The CDR3 runs 16 residues. V was clipped by 1 base and J by 8 bases, with 17 bases between them. The germline V gene encodes CDR1 SEHNR and CDR2 FQNEAQ (reference sequence). The CDR3 sequence: CASSLGYTERGEKLFF. The CDR3 DNA is TGTGCCAGCAGCTTAGGGTATACGGAACGGGGGGAAAAACTGTTTTTT.

The CDR3 reads CASSREDRVYYEQYF. The CDR3 nucleotides are TGTGCCAGTTCACGTGAGGACAGGGTCTACTACGAGCAGTACTTC. The chain combines TRBV6-4 with TRBJ2-7; 8 bases are a match to TRBD1. Per germline, CDR1 MRHNA and CDR2 SNTAGT. The junction had 13 bases not matched to a gene; V was cut back by 9 bases and J by 3 bases. This CDR3 comprises 15 residues.

The chain combines TRBV6-5 with TRBJ2-7; 9 bases agree with TRBD1. The germline gives CDR1 MNHEY, CDR2 SVGAGI. V lost 5 bases, J lost 6 bases, and 5 bases stayed unmatched. The CDR3 consists of 13 residues. CDR3 residues: CASSPGTGFEQYF. The CDR3 coding sequence is TGTGCCAGCAGTCCCGGGACAGGGTTCGAGCAGTACTTC.

The chain employs TRBV18 and TRBJ1-5; perhaps TRBD1 as D (5 bases). V was trimmed by 6 bases and J by 6 bases, leaving 18 bases between them. The CDR3 contains 15 residues. CDR1 is KGHSH and CDR2 is LQKENI in the germline V gene. This CDR3 reads CASSGGAGMLQPQHF. The DNA of the CDR3 is TGTGCCAGCTCCGGCGGGGCAGGTATGCTTCAGCCCCAGCATTTT.

This chain connects TRBV4-1 to TRBJ1-4; 8 nucleotides match TRBD1. The CDR3 covers 17 residues. Per the germline V gene, CDR1 is MGHRA and CDR2 is YSYEKL. V lost 7 bases, J lost 7 bases, and 17 bases stayed unmatched. CDR3 protein: CASTGTGGHGLGEKLFF. The CDR3 DNA is TGCGCCAGCACCGGGACAGGAGGACACGGGCTAGGTGAAAAACTGTTTTTT.

The chain recombines TRBV4-2 with TRBJ1-3, with a tentative D call TRBD1 (5 bases). Germline values: CDR1 LGHNA, CDR2 YNFKEQ. Trimming removed 0 bases at V and 5 bases at J, with 17 bases between. The CDR3 loop spans 17 amino acids. The CDR3: CASSQESGDQWRNTIYF. The CDR3 DNA follows: TGTGCCAGCAGCCAAGAATCGGGGGATCAATGGAGAAACACCATATATTTT.

This chain connects TRBV2 to TRBJ2-3, with 9 bases that match TRBD2. Germline CDR1 SNHLY, CDR2 FYNNEI. J gave up 0 bases and V 6 bases, and 16 bases lay outside the gene matches. The CDR3 length is 19 residues. The DNA of the CDR3 is TGTGCCAGCAGGAAGCCCGGACTAGCGCGGGCATCTAGCACAGATACGCAGTATTTT. Its protein product is CASRKPGLARASSTDTQYF.

The rearrangement joins TRBV19 to TRBJ1-2, with TRBD1 as a possible D gene (5 bases). The CDR3 runs to 13 residues. The V gene's germline CDR1 is LNHDA and CDR2 SQIVND (reference sequence). V lost 5 bases and J lost 4, with 11 bases in between. CDR3 region: CASSWGRGYGYTF. Here the CDR3 DNA reads TGTGCCAGTAGTTGGGGGAGGGGCTATGGCTACACCTTC. Filled out from reference TRBV19 and TRBJ1-2, the complete variable domain reads DGGITQSPKYLFRKEGQNVTLSCEQNLNHDAMYWYRQDPGQGLRLIYYSQIVNDFQKGDIAEGYSVSREKKESFPLTVTSAQKNPTAFYLCASSWGRGYGYTFGSGTRLTVV.

This clone has a handful of counts. The V call is TRBV3-1 (or the pseudogene TRBV3-2), the J call TRBJ1-2; unclear D gene. This CDR3 has 12 residues. Trimming stripped 1 base from V and 7 bases from J, with 7 bases between. Germline V gene sequence: CDR1 LGHDT, CDR2 YNNKEL (reference sequence). The CDR3 reads CASSQGSGGYTF. CDR3 nucleotide sequence: TGTGCCAGCAGCCAAGGCTCGGGTGGCTACACCTTC.